This TCR beta chain was observed in a study of response to subunit inactivated influenza vaccine. V was clipped by 5 bases and J by 5 bases, with 11 bases between them. CDR3 length: 13 residues. CDR1 and CDR2 (germline): SEHNR, FQNEAQ (reference sequence). TCRdb recomputed calls from the RT-PCR reads with MiXCR, one row per CDR3 protein. The sample carries about 570,000 distinct CDR3 sequences, 11% recorded once. The sample was also linked to a second study, of T cells expressing NK-cell markers. From that report: Beta-chain TCR cDNA was generated via 5'RACE template switching with UMIs.

V and J are TRBV7-9 and TRBJ2-3; D is undetermined. The receptor was derived from a man aged 45-65 years who received an inactivated influenza vaccine. Sequenced here: PBMCs from blood, sampled on the day of vaccination. CDR3 residues: CASSRYLGDTQYF. As DNA, the CDR3 is TGTGCCAGCAGCCGGTACCTGGGAGATACGCAGTATTTT.